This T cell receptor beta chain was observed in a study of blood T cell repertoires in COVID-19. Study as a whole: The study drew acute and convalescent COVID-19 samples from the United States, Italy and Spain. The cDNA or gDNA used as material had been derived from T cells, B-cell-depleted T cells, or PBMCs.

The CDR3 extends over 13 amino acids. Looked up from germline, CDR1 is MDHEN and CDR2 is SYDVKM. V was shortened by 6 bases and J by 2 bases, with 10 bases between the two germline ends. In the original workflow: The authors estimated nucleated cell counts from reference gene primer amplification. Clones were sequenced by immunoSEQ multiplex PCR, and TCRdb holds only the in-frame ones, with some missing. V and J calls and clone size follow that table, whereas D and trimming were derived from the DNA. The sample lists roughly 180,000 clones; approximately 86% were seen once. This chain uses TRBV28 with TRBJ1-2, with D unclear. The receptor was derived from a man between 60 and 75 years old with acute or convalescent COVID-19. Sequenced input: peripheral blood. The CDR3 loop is CASSNPVNYGYTF. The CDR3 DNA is TGTGCCAGCAGCAATCCAGTAAACTATGGCTACACCTTC.